This T cell receptor beta chain is from a study of CD8 T cells in ankylosing spondylitis. Study-wide points: Significant enrichment of disease-linked clones was reported in matched ankylosing spondylitis synovial fluid.

One entry per CDR3 protein, called by TCRdb with MiXCR from the 5' RACE reads. Of some 270,000 distinct CDR3 sequences detected, roughly a third appear once; the ten largest clones hold around 4.2%. The ends were cut back, 7 bases at V and 2 bases at J, with 12 bases in the middle. Per the germline V gene, CDR1 is MNHNS and CDR2 is SASEGT. This CDR3 has 13 residues. The sample holds a few counts of this clonotype. Its antigen is currently unknown. The receptor was derived from a male donor with ankylosing spondylitis or in good health (not recorded which). The sample taken for sequencing was blood, either unsorted or a sorted T cell fraction (not recorded which). The J gene is TRBJ2-7, the V gene TRBV6-1, with D perhaps matching TRBD2 (6 bases). The CDR3 loop is CASKLGGPYEQYF. CDR3 in DNA: TGTGCCAGCAAACTGGGGGGACCCTACGAGCAGTACTTC.